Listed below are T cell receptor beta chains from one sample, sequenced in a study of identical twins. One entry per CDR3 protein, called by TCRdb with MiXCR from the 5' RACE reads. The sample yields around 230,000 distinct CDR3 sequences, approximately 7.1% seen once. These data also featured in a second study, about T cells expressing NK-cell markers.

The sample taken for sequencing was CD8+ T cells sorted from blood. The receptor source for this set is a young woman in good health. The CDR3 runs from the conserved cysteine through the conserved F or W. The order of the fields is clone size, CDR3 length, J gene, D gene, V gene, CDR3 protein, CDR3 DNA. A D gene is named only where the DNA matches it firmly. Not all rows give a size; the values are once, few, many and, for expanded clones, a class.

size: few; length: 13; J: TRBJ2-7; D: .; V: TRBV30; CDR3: CAFDTRFLSEQYF; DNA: TGTGCCTTCGACACTAGGTTCCTAAGCGAGCAGTACTTC
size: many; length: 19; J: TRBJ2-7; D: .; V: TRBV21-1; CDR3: CASSTSGGLTSGESYEQYF; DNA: TGTGCCAGCAGCACCTCTGGTGGTTTGACTAGCGGGGAGTCCTACGAGCAGTACTTC
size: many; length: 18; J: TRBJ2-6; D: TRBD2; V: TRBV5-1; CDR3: CASSLVAGVLSGANVLTF; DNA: TGCGCCAGCAGCCTGGTAGCGGGGGTTCTCTCTGGGGCCAACGTCCTGACTTTC
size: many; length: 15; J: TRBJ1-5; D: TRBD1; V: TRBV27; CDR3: CASSSGTGGNQPQHF; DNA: TGTGCCAGCAGTTCCGGGACAGGGGGCAATCAGCCCCAGCATTTT
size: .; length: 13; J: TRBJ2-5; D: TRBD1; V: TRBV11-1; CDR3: CASRRQGFETQYF; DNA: TGTGCCAGCAGACGACAGGGGTTTGAGACCCAGTACTTC
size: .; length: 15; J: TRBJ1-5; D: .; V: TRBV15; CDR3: CATSRDVGVNQPQHF; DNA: TGTGCCACCAGCAGAGATGTGGGGGTGAATCAGCCCCAGCATTTT
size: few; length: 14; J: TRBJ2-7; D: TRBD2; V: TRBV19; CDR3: CASSTSGAMYEQYF; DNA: TGTGCCAGCTCGACTAGCGGGGCCATGTACGAGCAGTACTTC
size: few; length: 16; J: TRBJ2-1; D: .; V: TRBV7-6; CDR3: CASSSPERGNGDEQFF; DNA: TGTGCCAGCAGCTCGCCGGAGAGGGGGAACGGCGATGAGCAGTTCTTC
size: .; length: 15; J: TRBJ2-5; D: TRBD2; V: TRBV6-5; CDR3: CASRLLAGGGETQYF; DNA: TGTGCCAGCAGATTACTAGCGGGGGGAGGAGAGACCCAGTACTTC
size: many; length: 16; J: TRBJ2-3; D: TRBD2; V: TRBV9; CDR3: CASSSAGGGDFLTQYF; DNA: TGTGCCAGCAGCTCGGCCGGCGGGGGGGATTTTCTTACGCAGTATTTT
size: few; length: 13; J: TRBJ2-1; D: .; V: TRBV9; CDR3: CASSDRVANEQFF; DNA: TGTGCCAGCAGCGATAGGGTGGCGAATGAGCAGTTCTTC
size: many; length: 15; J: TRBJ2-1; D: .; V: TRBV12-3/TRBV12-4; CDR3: CASSFKGGRENEQFF; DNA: TGTGCCAGCAGTTTCAAGGGTGGAAGAGAAAATGAGCAGTTCTTC
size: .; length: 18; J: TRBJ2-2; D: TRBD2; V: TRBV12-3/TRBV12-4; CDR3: CASSPTSLAGRNTGELFF; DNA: TGTGCCAGCAGTCCCACCTCACTAGCGGGGAGGAACACCGGGGAGCTGTTTTTT
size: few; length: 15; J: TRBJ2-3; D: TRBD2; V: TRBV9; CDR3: CASSVDGRRADTQYF; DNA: TGTGCCAGCAGCGTAGACGGGAGGAGGGCAGATACGCAGTATTTT
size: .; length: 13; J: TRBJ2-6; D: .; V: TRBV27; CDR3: CASSPIGANVLTF; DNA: TGTGCCAGCAGTCCGATAGGGGCCAACGTCCTGACTTTC
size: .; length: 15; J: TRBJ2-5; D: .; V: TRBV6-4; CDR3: CASSAKTPYQETQYF; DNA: TGTGCCAGCAGTGCCAAAACTCCGTACCAAGAGACCCAGTACTTC
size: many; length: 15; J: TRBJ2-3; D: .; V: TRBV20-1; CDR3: CSAHPGDRVPDTQYF; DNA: TGCAGTGCTCATCCTGGGGATCGCGTGCCAGATACGCAGTATTTT